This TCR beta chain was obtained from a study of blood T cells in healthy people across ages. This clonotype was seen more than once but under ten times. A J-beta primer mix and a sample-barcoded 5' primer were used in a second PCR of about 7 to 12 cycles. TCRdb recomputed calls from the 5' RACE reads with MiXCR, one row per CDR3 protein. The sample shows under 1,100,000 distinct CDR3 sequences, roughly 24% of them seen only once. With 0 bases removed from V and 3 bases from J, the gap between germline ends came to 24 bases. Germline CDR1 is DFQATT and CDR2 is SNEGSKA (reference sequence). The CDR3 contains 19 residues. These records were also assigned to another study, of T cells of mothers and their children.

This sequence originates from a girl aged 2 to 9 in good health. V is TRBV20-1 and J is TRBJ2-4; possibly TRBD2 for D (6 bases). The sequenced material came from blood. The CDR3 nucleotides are TGCAGTGCTAGAGAGCCGCGAAGTCGTCGGGAGAAAGTCAAAAACATTCAGTACTTC. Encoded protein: CSAREPRSRREKVKNIQYF.